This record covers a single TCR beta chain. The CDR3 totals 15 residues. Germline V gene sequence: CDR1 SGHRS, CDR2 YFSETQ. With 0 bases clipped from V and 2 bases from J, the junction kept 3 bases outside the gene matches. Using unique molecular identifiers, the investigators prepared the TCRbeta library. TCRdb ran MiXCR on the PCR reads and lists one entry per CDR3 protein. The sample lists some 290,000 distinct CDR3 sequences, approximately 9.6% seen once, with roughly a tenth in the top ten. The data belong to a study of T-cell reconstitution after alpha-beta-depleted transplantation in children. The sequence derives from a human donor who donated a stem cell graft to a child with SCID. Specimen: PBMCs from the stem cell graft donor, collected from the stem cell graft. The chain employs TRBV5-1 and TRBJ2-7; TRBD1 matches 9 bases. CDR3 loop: CASSLGGTGPYEQYF. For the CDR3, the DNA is TGCGCCAGCAGCTTGGGGGGGACAGGGCCCTACGAGCAGTACTTC.